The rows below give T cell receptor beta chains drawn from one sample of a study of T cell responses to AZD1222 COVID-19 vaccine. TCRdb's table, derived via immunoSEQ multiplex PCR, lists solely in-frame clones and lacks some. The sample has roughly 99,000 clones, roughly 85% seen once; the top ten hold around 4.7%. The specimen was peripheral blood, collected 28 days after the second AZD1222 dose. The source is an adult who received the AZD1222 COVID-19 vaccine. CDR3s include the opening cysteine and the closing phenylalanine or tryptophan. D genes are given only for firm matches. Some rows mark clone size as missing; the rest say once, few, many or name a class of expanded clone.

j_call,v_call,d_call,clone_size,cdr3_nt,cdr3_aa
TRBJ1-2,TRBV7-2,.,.,TGTGCCAGCAGCCTAGGACAGTATGGCTACACCTTC,CASSLGQYGYTF
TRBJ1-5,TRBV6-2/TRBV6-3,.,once,TGTGCCAGCAGTTATTTGCCCGAAAAGGACAGTCCGAATCAGCCCCAGCATTTT,CASSYLPEKDSPNQPQHF
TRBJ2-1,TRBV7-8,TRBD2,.,TGTGCCAGCAGCGGGCCTAGCGGGGGGCATGAGCAGTTCTTC,CASSGPSGGHEQFF
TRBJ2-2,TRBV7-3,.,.,TGTGCCAGCAGCTTCTCTGGTGGGACCGGGGAGCTGTTTTTT,CASSFSGGTGELFF
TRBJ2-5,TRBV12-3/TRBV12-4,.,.,TGTGCCAGCAAAGGGACGGCTCAAGAGACCCAGTACTTC,CASKGTAQETQYF
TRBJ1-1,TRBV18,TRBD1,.,TGTGCCAGCTCTCAGGACAGGGCCACTGAAGCTTTCTTT,CASSQDRATEAFF
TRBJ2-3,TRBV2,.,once,TGTGCCAGCAGTTACAGATCCACAGATACGCAGTATTTT,CASSYRSTDTQYF
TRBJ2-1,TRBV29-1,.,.,TGCAGCGTTGAGACCGGGGGCGGCTATAGCTCCTACAATGAGCAGTTCTTC,CSVETGGGYSSYNEQFF
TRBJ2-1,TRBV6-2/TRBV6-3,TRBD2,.,TGTGCCAGCAGTTACTATCGGCGCGGGGGGGCCACGGATGAGCAGTTCTTC,CASSYYRRGGATDEQFF
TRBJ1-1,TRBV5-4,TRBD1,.,TGTGCCAGCAGCTTACCGGGACAGGGATACACTGAAGCTTTCTTT,CASSLPGQGYTEAFF
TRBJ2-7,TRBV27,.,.,TGTGCCAGCAGGTTTCGGAGCGAGCAGTACTTC,CASRFRSEQYF
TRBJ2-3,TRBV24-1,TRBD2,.,TGTGCCACCAGTGGGGAGGGCAGCGATATCACAGATACGCAGTATTTT,CATSGEGSDITDTQYF
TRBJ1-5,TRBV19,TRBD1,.,TGTGCCAGTAGTATAGGGGACAGTCGCAATCAGCCCCAGCATTTT,CASSIGDSRNQPQHF
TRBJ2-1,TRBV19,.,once,TGTGCCAGTAGTATAGCCCAAGAGGCCGAGCAGTTCTTC,CASSIAQEAEQFF
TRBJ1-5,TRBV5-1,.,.,TGCGCCAGCAGCCCGTTCGGTCCAGGGGATCAGCCCCAGCATTTT,CASSPFGPGDQPQHF
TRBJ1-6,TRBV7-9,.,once,TGTGCCAGCAGCTTAGGGGACACCCCGAACAATTCACCCCTCCACTTT,CASSLGDTPNNSPLHF
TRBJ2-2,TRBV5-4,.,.,TGTGCCCAGGGGCGGGGCACCGGGGAGCTGTTTTTT,CAQGRGTGELFF
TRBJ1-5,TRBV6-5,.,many,TGTGCCAGCAACCCGACGGGAAATCAGCCCCAGCATTTT,CASNPTGNQPQHF
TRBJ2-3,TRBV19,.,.,TGTGCCAGTAGTATAGATCCCCTCCCCGCTAGCACAGATACGCAGTATTTT,CASSIDPLPASTDTQYF
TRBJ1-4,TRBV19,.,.,TGTGCCACCTCCCACGGGGGGGCGGGTGAAAAACTGTTTTTT,CATSHGGAGEKLFF
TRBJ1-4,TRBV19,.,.,TGTGCCAGTAGTATACTTGGGACCCATAATGAAAAACTGTTTTTT,CASSILGTHNEKLFF
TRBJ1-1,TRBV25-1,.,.,TGTGCCAGCAGTGAAGGCGGGTTGATGAACACTGAAGCTTTCTTT,CASSEGGLMNTEAFF
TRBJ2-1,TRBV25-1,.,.,TGTGCCAGCAGGGTCGCGGGAAATGGTCTCAATGAGCAGTTCTTC,CASRVAGNGLNEQFF
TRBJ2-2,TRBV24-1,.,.,TGTGCCACCGGGGGGAAGAACACCGGGGAGCTGTTTTTT,CATGGKNTGELFF
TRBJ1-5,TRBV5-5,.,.,TGTGCCAGCAGCTTGGATGGATTTGGTGGAAATCAGCCCCAGCATTTT,CASSLDGFGGNQPQHF
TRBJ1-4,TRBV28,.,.,TGTGCCAGCAGTTTCATGGGGTTGTTTGGGCGCGGGGTCGAAAAACTGTTTTTT,CASSFMGLFGRGVEKLFF
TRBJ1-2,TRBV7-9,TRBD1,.,TGTGCCAGCAGCTTAGCAGGAGACAGGGTAGGCTACACCTTC,CASSLAGDRVGYTF
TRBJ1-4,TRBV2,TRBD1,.,TGTGCCAGCAGTGCCATGACAGGGGCCAAAGAAAAACTGTTTTTT,CASSAMTGAKEKLFF
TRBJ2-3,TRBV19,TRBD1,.,TGTGCCAGTAGTGGGCCGGGACAGGGGGCTTCAGATACGCAGTATTTT,CASSGPGQGASDTQYF
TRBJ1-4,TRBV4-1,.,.,TGCGCCAGCAGCCAAGATCCGGCCGAAAAACTGTTTTTT,CASSQDPAEKLFF
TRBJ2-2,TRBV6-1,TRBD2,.,TGTGCCAGCAGTGAAAACCGGGGGGGCAGAACCGGGGAGCTGTTTTTT,CASSENRGGRTGELFF
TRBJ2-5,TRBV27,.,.,TGTGCCAGCAGTTTTGGCGTTGAACCCCAAACCGGGCCCCTCACGCCGGAGACCCAGTACTTC,CASSFGVEPQTGPLTPETQYF
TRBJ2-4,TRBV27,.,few,TGTGCCAGCAGTCCCCCAGGAGCGGCAACAAACATTCAGTACTTC,CASSPPGAATNIQYF
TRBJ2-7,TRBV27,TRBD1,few,TGTGCCAGCGGCCGGGACAGGGTCTACGAGCAGTACTTC,CASGRDRVYEQYF
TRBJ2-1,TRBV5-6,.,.,TGTGCCAGCAGCGAGGCCGGGGAGGATGAGCAGTTCTTC,CASSEAGEDEQFF
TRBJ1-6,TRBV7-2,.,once,TGTGCCAGCAGCTTAGAGGCAGGGTTGAATTCACCCCTCCACTTT,CASSLEAGLNSPLHF
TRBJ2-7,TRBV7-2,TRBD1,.,TGTGCCAGCAGCCCAGGACAGGGGAGGTACGAGCAGTACTTC,CASSPGQGRYEQYF
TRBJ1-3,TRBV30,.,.,TGTGCCTGGAGTCCCACCAGGGTCCCAGGTGGAAACACCATATATTTT,CAWSPTRVPGGNTIYF
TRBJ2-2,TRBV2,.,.,TGTGCCAGCAAACTAAGGGATAGCACCGGGGAGCTGTTTTTT,CASKLRDSTGELFF
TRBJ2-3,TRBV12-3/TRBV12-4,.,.,TGTGCCAGCAGTCCAATTACACGAGGGGCGCAGTATTTT,CASSPITRGAQYF
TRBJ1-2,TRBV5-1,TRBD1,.,TGCGCCAGCAGCCTGGAGTCGTCCCGGACAGGGGACGGCTACACCTTC,CASSLESSRTGDGYTF
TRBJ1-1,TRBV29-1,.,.,TGCAGCGCCGCGGACAGCCCGAACACTGAAGCTTTCTTT,CSAADSPNTEAFF
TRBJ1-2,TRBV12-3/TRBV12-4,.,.,TGTGCCAGCAGTTTAGCGGGAAGCTATGGCTACACCTTC,CASSLAGSYGYTF
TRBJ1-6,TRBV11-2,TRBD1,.,TGTGCCAGCAGCTCGTTCCAGGGGGCCCGGTGGGATTCACCCCTCCACTTT,CASSSFQGARWDSPLHF
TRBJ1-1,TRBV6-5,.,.,TGTGCCAGCAGCCGAGGCACGGATTGGTACACTGAAGCTTTCTTT,CASSRGTDWYTEAFF
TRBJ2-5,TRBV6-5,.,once,TGTGCCAGCAGCCGCGGTGGGGGGCTCGGGGAGACCCAGTACTTC,CASSRGGGLGETQYF
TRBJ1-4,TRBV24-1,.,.,TGTGCCACCAGTGATGCACAGGTGGCTAATGAAAAACTGTTTTTT,CATSDAQVANEKLFF
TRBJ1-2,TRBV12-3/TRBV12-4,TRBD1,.,TGTGCCAGCAGTTTACGACAGGGAGATGGCTACACCTTC,CASSLRQGDGYTF
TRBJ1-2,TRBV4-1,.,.,TGCGCCAGCAGCCAAGAAAGGCAGGGGTGGGGCTATGGCTACACCTTC,CASSQERQGWGYGYTF
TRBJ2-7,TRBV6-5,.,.,TGTGCCAGTACTGGGGGGCTCTTCTCCTACGAGCAGTACTTC,CASTGGLFSYEQYF